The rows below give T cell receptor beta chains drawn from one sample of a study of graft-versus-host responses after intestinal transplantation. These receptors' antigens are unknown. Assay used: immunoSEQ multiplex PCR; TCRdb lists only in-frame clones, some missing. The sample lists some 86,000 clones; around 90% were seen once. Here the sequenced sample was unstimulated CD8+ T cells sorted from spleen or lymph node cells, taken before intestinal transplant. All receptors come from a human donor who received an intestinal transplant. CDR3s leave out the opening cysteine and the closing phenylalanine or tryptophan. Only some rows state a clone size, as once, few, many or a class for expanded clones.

CDR3aa: ASSLTNTGELF
v_gene: TRBV6-5
abundance: NA
j_gene: TRBJ2-2

CDR3aa: ASTRTGYNEQF
v_gene: TRBV6-1
abundance: NA
j_gene: TRBJ2-1

CDR3aa: ASAPVASYGYT
v_gene: TRBV27
abundance: NA
j_gene: TRBJ1-2

CDR3aa: ASSSPGTAQETQY
v_gene: TRBV27
abundance: NA
j_gene: TRBJ2-5

CDR3aa: ASSQDPGGISFYGYT
v_gene: TRBV4-2
abundance: NA
j_gene: TRBJ1-2

CDR3aa: ASSVGEGDTDTQY
v_gene: TRBV9
abundance: NA
j_gene: TRBJ2-3

CDR3aa: ASSSGVGNTIY
v_gene: TRBV13
abundance: NA
j_gene: TRBJ1-3

CDR3aa: SARDSSYEQY
v_gene: TRBV29-1
abundance: NA
j_gene: TRBJ2-7

CDR3aa: ASRTTGNSPLH
v_gene: TRBV6-5
abundance: NA
j_gene: TRBJ1-6

CDR3aa: ASSSQEGNQPQH
v_gene: TRBV6-6
abundance: few
j_gene: TRBJ1-5

CDR3aa: ASTKGGPHTGELF
v_gene: TRBV6-1
abundance: NA
j_gene: TRBJ2-2

CDR3aa: ASSRGDTAEAF
v_gene: TRBV6-5
abundance: few
j_gene: TRBJ1-1

CDR3aa: ASSQTPRDLMGETQY
v_gene: TRBV23-1
abundance: NA
j_gene: TRBJ2-5

CDR3aa: ATLVQDREGGDTQY
v_gene: TRBV10-2
abundance: NA
j_gene: TRBJ2-3

CDR3aa: ATSSTGGQETQY
v_gene: TRBV15
abundance: NA
j_gene: TRBJ2-5

CDR3aa: ASSLAGYEQY
v_gene: TRBV28
abundance: NA
j_gene: TRBJ2-7

CDR3aa: AIGLFRGTSVNEQF
v_gene: TRBV10-3
abundance: NA
j_gene: TRBJ2-1

CDR3aa: ASSQEDYVAKNIQY
v_gene: TRBV4-1
abundance: NA
j_gene: TRBJ2-4

CDR3aa: ASSYLTGDGQPQH
v_gene: TRBV6-6
abundance: NA
j_gene: TRBJ1-5

CDR3aa: ASSLDAGEAF
v_gene: TRBV5-1
abundance: NA
j_gene: TRBJ1-1

CDR3aa: AWSATGHNSPLH
v_gene: TRBV30
abundance: NA
j_gene: TRBJ1-6

CDR3aa: ASSQGGGRIKKLF
v_gene: TRBV4-1
abundance: NA
j_gene: TRBJ1-4

CDR3aa: ASSLWAGSSYNEQF
v_gene: TRBV7-6
abundance: NA
j_gene: TRBJ2-1